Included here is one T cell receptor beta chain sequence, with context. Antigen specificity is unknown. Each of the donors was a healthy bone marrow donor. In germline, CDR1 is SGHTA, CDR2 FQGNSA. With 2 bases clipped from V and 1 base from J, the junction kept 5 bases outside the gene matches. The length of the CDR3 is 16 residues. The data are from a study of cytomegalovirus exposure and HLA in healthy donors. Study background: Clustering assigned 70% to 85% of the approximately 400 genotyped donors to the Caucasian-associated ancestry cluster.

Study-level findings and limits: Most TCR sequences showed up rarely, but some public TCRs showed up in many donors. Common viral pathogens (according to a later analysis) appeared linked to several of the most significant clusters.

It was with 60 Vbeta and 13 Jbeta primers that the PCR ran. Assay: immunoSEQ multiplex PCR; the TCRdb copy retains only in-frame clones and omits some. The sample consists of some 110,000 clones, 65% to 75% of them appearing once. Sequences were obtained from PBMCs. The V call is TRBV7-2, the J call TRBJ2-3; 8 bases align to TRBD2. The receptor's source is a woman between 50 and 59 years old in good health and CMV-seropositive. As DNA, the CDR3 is TGTGCCAGCAGCTTATCGCTAGCGGGCCGCACAGATACGCAGTATTTT. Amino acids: CASSLSLAGRTDTQYF.